This paragraph reports one TCR beta chain. The sample is drawn from a study of T cell changes during pregnancy in multiple sclerosis. V gave up 7 bases and J gave up 3 bases, with 15 bases separating them. CDR1 is MNHEY, CDR2 SVGAGI, per germline. CDR3 size: 14 residues. Sequenced by immunoSEQ multiplex PCR; TCRdb stores in-frame clones only, minus some. Counted here are around 100,000 clones, approximately 90% occurring once; the ten biggest clones make up around 3.5%. The source material was peripheral blood, sampled after pregnancy. J is TRBJ1-1 and V is TRBV6-5; D is unclear. The receptor was derived from a female donor with multiple sclerosis, enrolled in a pregnancy study. The CDR3 DNA is TGTGCCAGCACCCCCCGAGGTCTGTACACTGAAGCTTTCTTT. It is translated as CASTPRGLYTEAFF.